Below, 28 T cell receptor beta chains from the same sample are listed, as sequenced in a study of CD8 T cell repertoires and HIV-1 epitope variants. This table comes from immunoSEQ multiplex PCR, and its TCRdb copy is limited to in-frame clones, with some not included. The table includes thousands of clones, around 65% detected once. No antigens are known for them. Material for sequencing was cultured CD8+ T cells derived from PBMCs. All receptors come from a male donor with HIV.

The rearrangement links TRBV15 to TRBJ1-2; D is perhaps TRBD1 (5 bases). Trimming shortened V by 2 bases and J by 3 bases, and 7 bases separated the two germline ends. Germline CDR1 reads LNHNV; CDR2 reads YYDKDF (reference sequence). The CDR3 spans 13 residues. The CDR3 nucleotides are TGTGCCACCAGCAGACGGGGGGACTATGGCTACACCTTC. Its protein product is CATSRRGDYGYTF. The full variable domain, rest sourced from reference TRBV15 and TRBJ1-2, is DAMVIQNPRYQVTQFGKPVTLSCSQTLNHNVMYWYQQKSSQAPKLLFHYYDKDFNNEADTPDNFQSRRPNTSFCFLDIRSPGLGDTAMYLCATSRRGDYGYTFGSGTRLTVV.

V and J are TRBV6-1 and TRBJ1-1; TRBD1 agrees at 10 bases. Germline V gives CDR1 MNHNS, CDR2 SASEGT. V trimming: 7 bases; J trimming: 5 bases; junction bases outside the gene matches: 4. This CDR3 contains 13 residues. The CDR3 sequence: CASIWTGGTEAFF. CDR3 coding DNA: TGTGCCAGCATTTGGACAGGGGGGACTGAAGCTTTCTTT.

This sequence joins TRBV5-1 and TRBJ2-1, with D maybe TRBD1 (6 bases). The CDR3 sequence is 16 residues long. V was clipped by 0 bases and J by 5 bases, with 15 bases between them. Germline V gives CDR1 SGHRS, CDR2 YFSETQ. In DNA, the CDR3 is TGCGCCAGCAGCTTGGTGGGGGCGCTGGGTCACAATGAGCAGTTCTTC. Its translation: CASSLVGALGHNEQFF.

This chain links TRBV4-3 with TRBJ2-7, with D possibly TRBD1 on 7 matching bases. The V gene lost 0 bases and the J gene lost 1 base, with 13 bases spanning the gap. Germline V gene lookup returns CDR1 LGHNA and CDR2 YSLEER. CDR3 length: 16 residues. CDR3 region: CASSQDWAGGSYEQYF. The CDR3 bases are TGCGCCAGCAGCCAAGATTGGGCAGGGGGGTCCTACGAGCAGTACTTC.

The chain combines TRBV9 with TRBJ2-2; TRBD2 aligns across 8 bases. CDR1 is SGDLS, CDR2 YYNGEE, per germline. The CDR3 has 15 residues. The V segment lost 1 base and the J segment 6 bases; nucleotides outside the gene matches: 5. For the CDR3, the DNA is TGTGCCAGCAGCGTAAGCGGGGGTGGTTCCGGGGAGCTGTTTTTT. Translation: CASSVSGGGSGELFF. Filled out from reference TRBV9 and TRBJ2-2, the complete variable domain reads DSGVTQTPKHLITATGQRVTLRCSPRSGDLSVYWYQQSLDQGLQFLIQYYNGEERAKGNILERFSAQQFPDLHSELNLSSLELGDSALYFCASSVSGGGSGELFFGEGSRLTVL.

The CDR3 coding sequence is TGCAGCGTTGAATGGGGGGGCAGGGAATTCGGGTATGGCTACACCTTC. This encodes CSVEWGGREFGYGYTF. This sequence joins TRBV29-1 and TRBJ1-2, with D perhaps TRBD1 (6 bases). Between the trimmed V and J ends, which lost 2 bases and 5 bases, there was a span of 21 bases. The CDR3 loop spans 16 amino acids. Germline-derived CDR1 and CDR2 are SQVTM and ANQGSEA.

In its sample, this clone was seen a few times. The J gene is TRBJ1-1, the V gene TRBV27; no clear D gene. The CDR3 spans 13 residues. Germline V gene lookup returns CDR1 MNHEY and CDR2 SMNVEV (reference sequence). V was clipped by 0 bases and J by 4 bases, with 6 bases between them. This CDR3 reads CASSLSVRTEAFF. CDR3 nucleotides: TGTGCCAGCAGTTTATCAGTCCGCACTGAAGCTTTCTTT.

The CDR3 sequence is CASSILPGGGRAKTGELFF. CDR3 bases: TGTGCCAGTAGTATCCTGCCAGGGGGAGGAAGGGCCAAGACCGGGGAGCTGTTTTTT. This chain connects TRBV19 to TRBJ2-2, with a weak D call TRBD1 (7 bases). Germline lookup yields CDR1 LNHDA and CDR2 SQIVND (reference sequence). The germline V and J ends were trimmed by 3 bases and 5 bases, with 25 bases remaining between them. CDR3 size: 19 residues.

The CDR3 region is CASSLTGRNTEAFF. DNA of the CDR3: TGTGCCAGCAGTTTAACCGGACGGAACACTGAAGCTTTCTTT. The genes are TRBV28 and TRBJ1-1; D gene uncertain. Trimming removed 2 bases from V and 1 base from J, with 8 bases in between. CDR1 is MDHEN and CDR2 is SYDVKM in the germline V gene. CDR3 size: 14 residues.

CDR3 sequence reads: CASSHAGGLNTGELFF. DNA for the CDR3: TGCGCCAGCAGCCATGCCGGGGGCCTGAACACCGGGGAGCTGTTTTTT. The chain employs TRBV4-3 and TRBJ2-2; D might be TRBD1 or TRBD2, each matching 6 bases. This CDR3 has 16 amino acids. The V end lost 3 bases, the J end lost 1 base, and 12 bases lay between the germline ends. Germline V lookup: CDR1 LGHNA, CDR2 YSLEER.

This sequence joins TRBV29-1 and TRBJ2-5, with a tentative D call TRBD2 (5 bases). V dropped 5 bases and J dropped 3 bases, with 7 bases sitting between them. The CDR3 is made up of 11 amino acids. The V gene's germline CDR1 is SQVTM and CDR2 ANQGSEA. CDR3 loop: CSVWEKETQYF. Here the CDR3 DNA reads TGCAGCGTTTGGGAGAAAGAGACCCAGTACTTC.

The rearrangement links TRBV9 to TRBJ1-4, with a tentative D call TRBD1 (6 bases). The ends were cut back, 0 bases at V and 8 bases at J, with 14 bases in the middle. Germline V lookup: CDR1 SGDLS, CDR2 YYNGEE. This CDR3 comprises 15 residues. The CDR3 coding sequence is TGTGCCAGCAGCGTAGATGGGACTAGGGGGGAAAAACTGTTTTTT. Translation: CASSVDGTRGEKLFF.

By sample share, this clone is medium-sized. The chain is built from TRBV7-2 and TRBJ2-4; either TRBD1 or TRBD2 may fit D (5 bases each). The CDR3 sequence is 15 residues long. V dropped 5 bases and J dropped 0 bases, with 11 bases sitting between them. Germline V gene lookup returns CDR1 SGHTA and CDR2 FQGNSA. CDR3 sequence: CASSPGALAKNIQYF. CDR3 DNA: TGTGCCAGCAGCCCCGGGGCCCTAGCCAAAAACATTCAGTACTTC.

This clone showed up just once. The chain carries TRBV7-9 and TRBJ1-5; 7 nucleotides align to TRBD1. The CDR3 totals 19 residues. V was clipped by 2 bases and J by 3 bases; unmatched bases: 16. Germline lookup yields CDR1 SEHNR and CDR2 FQNEAQ (reference sequence). CDR3 in amino acids: CASSLSTGEGILANQPQHF. The CDR3 DNA sequence: TGTGCCAGCAGCTTATCTACAGGGGAAGGGATTTTGGCCAATCAGCCCCAGCATTTT. Supplemented by reference TRBV7-9 and TRBJ1-5, the full variable domain reads DTGVSQNPRHKITKRGQNVTFRCDPISEHNRLYWYRQTLGQGPEFLTYFQNEAQLEKSRLLSDRFSAERPKGSFSTLEIQRTEQGDSAMYLCASSLSTGEGILANQPQHFGDGTRLSIL.

As concerns this clone: The junction differs from germline at one of its ends, possibly a read error. The chain links TRBV7-7 to TRBJ2-5, with 7 bases lining up with TRBD2. Germline CDR1 reads SSHAT; CDR2 reads FNYEAQ (reference sequence). The CDR3 loop spans 15 amino acids. This CDR3 is CASSLTVAGEETQYF. Written as DNA, the CDR3 is TGTGCTAGCAGCTTAACGGTGGCGGGAGAAGAGACCCAGTACTTC. Combining the CDR3 with reference TRBV7-7 and TRBJ2-5 gives the whole variable domain GAGVSQSPRYKVTKRGQDVTLRCDPISSHATLYWYQQALGQGPEFLTYFNYEAQPDKSGLPSDRFSAERPEGSISTLTIQRTEQRDSAMYRCASSLTVAGEETQYFGPGTRLLVL.

This clone was seen more than once but under ten times. The V and J genes are TRBV7-9 and TRBJ2-7; no firm D call. V dropped 1 base and J dropped 1 base, with 8 bases sitting between them. CDR3 length equals 14 residues. Germline V gives CDR1 SEHNR, CDR2 FQNEAQ (reference sequence). CDR3 coding DNA: TGTGCCAGCAGCTTAGGAGAAGGGTCCTACGAGCAGTACTTC. Its protein is CASSLGEGSYEQYF.

V and J are TRBV2 and TRBJ2-3, with D tentatively TRBD2 (7 bases). The V gene's germline CDR1 is SNHLY and CDR2 FYNNEI. V was shortened by 11 bases and J by 0 bases, with 18 bases between the two germline ends. The CDR3 extends over 15 amino acids. This CDR3 is CAEGGTPPSTDTQYF. CDR3 DNA: TGTGCCGAGGGGGGGACTCCCCCTAGCACAGATACGCAGTATTTT.

The chain employs TRBV7-9 and TRBJ2-1; no clear D gene. CDR3 length equals 14 residues. Trimming stripped 1 base from V and 6 bases from J, with 10 bases between. From germline, CDR1 is SEHNR and CDR2 FQNEAQ (reference sequence). The CDR3 DNA sequence: TGTGCCAGCAGCTTAGAAGGGTCTGGCAATGAGCAGTTCTTC. This translates into CASSLEGSGNEQFF.

CDR3 residues: CASSLGGSNEQFF. The DNA of the CDR3 is TGTGCCAGCAGCTTAGGAGGGAGCAATGAGCAGTTCTTC. The chain employs TRBV7-6 and TRBJ2-1; D is perhaps TRBD2 (5 bases). The V gene lost 1 base and the J gene lost 6 bases, with 7 bases spanning the gap. The length of the CDR3 is 13 residues. CDR1 SGHVS and CDR2 FNYEAQ come from the germline V gene.

V gene TRBV9 combines with J gene TRBJ1-1; 7 positions agree with TRBD1. Per the germline V gene, CDR1 is SGDLS and CDR2 is YYNGEE. V lost 4 bases to trimming and J lost 4 bases; unmatched junction nucleotides: 10. This CDR3 comprises 15 residues. CDR3 in amino acids: CASSPRVAGGTEAFF. For the CDR3, the DNA is TGTGCCAGCAGCCCCCGTGTGGCAGGGGGCACTGAAGCTTTCTTT.

This chain connects TRBV7-8 to TRBJ1-5, with D unresolved. Trimming removed 5 bases at V and 5 bases at J, with 10 bases between. CDR1 is SGHVS and CDR2 is FQNEAQ in the germline V gene. The CDR3 is 13 amino acids. CDR3 nucleotides: TGTGCCAGCAGCCAAAGGTGGGATCAGCCCCAGCATTTT. As protein: CASSQRWDQPQHF.

This clone has just one count. The J gene is TRBJ2-7, the V gene TRBV27, with 13 bases aligning to TRBD2. Germline CDR1 reads MNHEY; CDR2 reads SMNVEV (reference sequence). CDR3 length equals 15 residues. Trimming removed 3 bases from V and 6 bases from J; junction bases left unmatched: 5. Written as DNA, the CDR3 is TGTGCCAGCAGTTTCCAGACTAGCGGGGGGTCCGAGCAGTACTTC. Protein: CASSFQTSGGSEQYF.

The chain couples TRBV30 to TRBJ1-2, with D possibly matching TRBD1 (5 bases). Per the germline V gene, CDR1 is GTSNPN and CDR2 is SVGIG (reference sequence). The CDR3 runs 15 residues. Trimming removed 1 base at V and 4 bases at J, with 16 bases between. CDR3 DNA: TGTGCCTGGAGTGGACGGGACGCTTGGACCTATGGCTACACCTTC. It codes for CAWSGRDAWTYGYTF.

The chain couples TRBV9 to TRBJ2-7, with D maybe TRBD1 (6 bases). Trimming took 2 bases from V and 3 from J, leaving 12 bases between them. The CDR3 spans 14 residues. The germline V gene encodes CDR1 SGDLS and CDR2 YYNGEE. CDR3 sequence reads: CASSVGQKVYEQYF. CDR3 nucleotides: TGTGCCAGCAGCGTCGGACAGAAGGTCTACGAGCAGTACTTC.

DNA of the CDR3: TGTGCCAGCAGCTTACTTAGCCTAGATACGCAGTATTTT. Residues: CASSLLSLDTQYF. The rearrangement uses TRBV7-6 and TRBJ2-3; no definite D call. The CDR3 covers 13 residues. Germline assignment: CDR1 SGHVS and CDR2 FNYEAQ. Trimming cost V 2 bases and J 5 bases, with 8 bases left between them.

This rearrangement joins TRBV27 to TRBJ2-2, with 7 bases aligning to TRBD1. The CDR3 spans 14 residues. With 5 bases clipped from V and 4 bases from J, the junction kept 4 bases outside the gene matches. Germline CDR1 and CDR2: MNHEY and SMNVEV (reference sequence). CDR3 coding DNA: TGTGCCAGCAGTGACGGGACAGCCACCGGGGAGCTGTTTTTT. Protein sequence: CASSDGTATGELFF.

V and J are TRBV15 and TRBJ2-7; 7 nucleotides line up with TRBD1. Germline V lookup: CDR1 LNHNV, CDR2 YYDKDF (reference sequence). V lost 3 bases to trimming and J lost 6 bases; unmatched junction nucleotides: 11. The CDR3 sequence is 15 residues long. The CDR3 DNA reads TGTGCCACCAGCAGGGTGGTAACAGGGGTAGGCGAGCAGTACTTC. This translates into CATSRVVTGVGEQYF.

The chain employs TRBV5-4 and TRBJ1-4; 10 bases fit TRBD1. The V gene's germline CDR1 is SGHNT and CDR2 YYREEE (reference sequence). CDR3 size: 15 residues. V dropped 3 bases and J dropped 7; count of bases not matched to a gene: 6. The CDR3 protein is CASSSTGGAGEKLFF. The CDR3, as DNA: TGTGCCAGCAGCTCGACAGGGGGCGCAGGTGAAAAACTGTTTTTT. Filled out from reference TRBV5-4 and TRBJ1-4, the complete variable domain reads ETGVTQSPTHLIKTRGQQVTLRCSSQSGHNTVSWYQQALGQGPQFIFQYYREEENGRGNFPPRFSGLQFPNYSSELNVNALELDDSALYLCASSSTGGAGEKLFFGSGTQLSVL.